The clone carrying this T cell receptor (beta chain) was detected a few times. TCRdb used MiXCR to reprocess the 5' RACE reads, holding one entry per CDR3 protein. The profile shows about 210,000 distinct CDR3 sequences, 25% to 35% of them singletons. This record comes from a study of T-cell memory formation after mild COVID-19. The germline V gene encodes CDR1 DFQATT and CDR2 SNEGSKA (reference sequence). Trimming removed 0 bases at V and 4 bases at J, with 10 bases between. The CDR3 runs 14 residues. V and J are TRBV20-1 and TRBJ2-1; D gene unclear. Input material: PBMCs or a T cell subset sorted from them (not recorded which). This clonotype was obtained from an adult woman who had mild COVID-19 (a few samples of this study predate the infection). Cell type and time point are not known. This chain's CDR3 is CSARDSAEYNEQFF. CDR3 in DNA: TGCAGTGCTAGAGATAGTGCAGAGTACAATGAGCAGTTCTTC.